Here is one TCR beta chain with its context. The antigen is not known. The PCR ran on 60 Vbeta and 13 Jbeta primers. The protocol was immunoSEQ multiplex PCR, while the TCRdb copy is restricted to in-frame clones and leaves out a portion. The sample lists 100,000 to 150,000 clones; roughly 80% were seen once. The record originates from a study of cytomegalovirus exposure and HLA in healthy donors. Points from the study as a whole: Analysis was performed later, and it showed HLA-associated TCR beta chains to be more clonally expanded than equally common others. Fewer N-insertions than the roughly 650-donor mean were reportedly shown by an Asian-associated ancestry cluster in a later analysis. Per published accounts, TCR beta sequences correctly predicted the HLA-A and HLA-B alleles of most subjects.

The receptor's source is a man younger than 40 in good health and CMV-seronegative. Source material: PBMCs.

The CDR3 DNA sequence: TGTGCCAGCAGTTGGGGGCGGGACTACGAGCAGTACTTC. It codes for CASSWGRDYEQYF. V usage is TRBV6-5 and J usage is TRBJ2-5; D could derive from TRBD1 or TRBD2 (6 bases each). The last part of the DNA fits TRBJ2-7 better; the J call may be wrong. Germline loops: CDR1 MNHEY, CDR2 SVGAGI. CDR3 length equals 13 residues.